These 5 T cell receptor beta chains share one sample of origin, sequenced in a study of blood T cells in healthy people across ages. It was with a sample-barcoded 5' primer and a J-beta primer mix that a second PCR of about 6 to 12 cycles was run. TCRdb recomputed calls from the 5' RACE reads with MiXCR, one row per CDR3 protein. The sample contains 1.8 million or so distinct CDR3 sequences, more than 35% of which appear only once. Sequencing was done on a sample of blood. These receptors originate from a human donor in good health.

This clonotype was counted many times. The rearrangement uses TRBV5-1 and TRBJ2-3; D gene uncertain. V dropped 1 base and J dropped 4 bases, with 10 bases sitting between them. Germline CDR1 SGHRS, CDR2 YFSETQ. This CDR3 contains 14 residues. CDR3 DNA: TGCGCCAGCAGCTTGATATCGTCCGCAGATACGCAGTATTTT. Protein sequence: CASSLISSADTQYF.

This sequence joins TRBV29-1 and TRBJ1-2; weak D call: TRBD1 (6 bases). The germline V and J ends were trimmed by 6 bases and 1 base, with 15 bases remaining between them. This CDR3 is built from 14 residues. Germline V gene lookup returns CDR1 SQVTM and CDR2 ANQGSEA. In nucleotides, the CDR3 is TGCAGCGTGTCCGGGACATCTCTTAACTATGGCTACACCTTC. Amino acids: CSVSGTSLNYGYTF. The variable domain in full, with the rest retrieved from reference TRBV29-1 and TRBJ1-2, is SAVISQKPSRDICQRGTSLTIQCQVDSQVTMMFWYRQQPGQSLTLIATANQGSEATYESGFVIDKFPISRPNLTFSTLTVSNMSPEDSSIYLCSVSGTSLNYGYTFGSGTRLTVV.

This clonotype was recorded a few times. The chain carries TRBV7-9 and TRBJ2-3; TRBD2 might be the D (5 bases). V was pared by 4 bases and J by 2 bases, with 13 bases between. The germline V gene has CDR1 SEHNR and CDR2 FQNEAQ (reference sequence). The CDR3 has 15 amino acids. The CDR3 sequence: CASSYRADYTDTQYF. The DNA for the CDR3 is TGTGCCAGCAGCTACCGGGCCGACTACACAGATACGCAGTATTTT.

This sequence joins TRBV3-1 and TRBJ2-1; 10 bases match TRBD2. Trimming at V came to 0 bases and at J to 1 base, leaving 3 bases not matched to a gene. The CDR3 extends over 17 amino acids. Germline V gene lookup returns CDR1 LGHDT and CDR2 YNNKEL (reference sequence). The CDR3 loop is CASSQDRTSGSYNEQFF. DNA of the CDR3: TGTGCCAGCAGCCAAGATCGGACTAGCGGATCCTACAATGAGCAGTTCTTC.

The rearrangement links TRBV7-2 to TRBJ1-1; D remains unclear. The germline V and J ends were trimmed by 5 bases and 7 bases, with 14 bases remaining between them. From germline, CDR1 is SGHTA and CDR2 FQGNSA. This CDR3 region has 13 residues. In nucleotides, the CDR3 is TGTGCCAGCAGCACAAAAAGGCGAGGTGAAGCTTTCTTT. Translating it yields CASSTKRRGEAFF.